The 8 T cell receptor beta chains given below trace back to one sample, sequenced in a study of blood T cell repertoires in COVID-19. Assay: immunoSEQ multiplex PCR; the TCRdb copy retains only in-frame clones and omits some. The table shows about 260,000 clones, with approximately 91% occurring only once. Sample: peripheral blood. These receptors all stem from a human donor in a cohort sampled during active COVID-19.

The rearrangement uses TRBV6-6 and TRBJ2-5; 7 nucleotides line up with TRBD2. Germline-derived CDR1 and CDR2 are MNHNY and SVGAGI (reference sequence). Trimming took 6 bases from V and 5 from J; bases not matched to a gene: 15. The CDR3 consists of 16 residues. The CDR3 protein is CASSYPGGRVRETQYF. The CDR3 coding sequence is TGTGCCAGCAGCTACCCGGGAGGTCGGGTACGGGAGACCCAGTACTTC.

The chain couples TRBV18 to TRBJ1-2, with a possible D match to TRBD1 (6 bases). The CDR3 spans 12 residues. Germline CDR1 and CDR2: KGHSH and LQKENI. The V and J ends lost 3 bases and 8 bases respectively, with 10 bases between them. The CDR3 nucleotides read TGTGCCAGCTCACCTAGGACAGAGGGCTACACCTTC. It yields the protein CASSPRTEGYTF.

The chain uses TRBV19 and TRBJ1-3; D not certain. The CDR3 consists of 17 residues. CDR1 and CDR2 (germline): LNHDA, SQIVND (reference sequence). V lost 1 base, J lost 0 bases, and 13 bases lay in between. CDR3 region: CASSIGFGRISGNTIYF. CDR3 DNA: TGTGCCAGTAGTATAGGGTTCGGCAGGATCTCTGGAAACACCATATATTTT.

The J gene is TRBJ1-1, the V gene TRBV10-2; perhaps TRBD1 as D (6 bases). CDR1 is WSHSY and CDR2 is SAAADI in the germline V gene. The CDR3 loop spans 16 amino acids. The V and J ends lost 5 bases and 1 base respectively, with 17 bases between them. The DNA for the CDR3 is TGCGCCAGCAGTTACGTCCCCGGACAGTCGAACACTGAAGCTTTCTTT. Residues: CASSYVPGQSNTEAFF.

The chain is built from TRBV2 and TRBJ1-1; TRBD1 matches at 11 bases. Per germline, CDR1 SNHLY and CDR2 FYNNEI. V lost 6 bases, J lost 5 bases, and 2 bases stayed unmatched. The CDR3 is made up of 13 amino acids. The CDR3 DNA follows: TGTGCCAGCAGGGACAGGGGGCTAACTGAAGCTTTCTTT. Protein sequence: CASRDRGLTEAFF.

The sample holds a few counts of this clone. In nucleotides, the CDR3 is TGTGCCAGCAGTTACCGGGGGGGGAGGGAGACCCAGTACTTC. This codes for CASSYRGGRETQYF. The chain recombines TRBV6-5 with TRBJ2-5, with 8 bases lining up with TRBD2. Germline CDR1 and CDR2: MNHEY and SVGAGI. V was clipped by 2 bases and J by 5 bases; unmatched bases: 4. The length of the CDR3 is 14 residues.

J is TRBJ1-5 and V is TRBV19; D is perhaps TRBD1 (6 bases). The CDR3 runs 17 residues. Trimming removed 9 bases at V and 2 bases at J, with 23 bases between. CDR1 is LNHDA, CDR2 SQIVND, per germline (reference sequence). DNA of the CDR3: TGTGCCAGCAGAGGGATTAACACAGGGAGAGGCAATCAGCCCCAGCATTTT. This translates into CASRGINTGRGNQPQHF.

This rearrangement joins TRBV19 to TRBJ1-3; D is perhaps TRBD1 (6 bases). The CDR3 spans 16 residues. The germline gives CDR1 LNHDA, CDR2 SQIVND (reference sequence). V lost 3 bases and J 0 bases, leaving 12 bases between the germline ends. DNA for the CDR3: TGTGCCAGTAGTATGAGAAGGGGGAGCTCTGGAAACACCATATATTTT. Residues: CASSMRRGSSGNTIYF.